One sample yielded the 28 T cell receptor beta chains listed below, sequenced in a study of T cell responses to AZD1222 COVID-19 vaccine (dated by TCRdb to 2020 to 2023). Library preparation used the immunoSEQ multiplex PCR assay. TCRdb took over this immuneACCESS table, retaining in-frame rearrangements with V and J assigned. Such tables are incomplete; in checked studies, under half of the missing clones stem from an unresolved V gene, and the remainder is unexplained. The sample contains roughly 80,000 clones, around 90% of them found a single time. About 4.3% of the sample comes from the top ten. In light of the paper, this sample's time point label describes: baseline before first vaccination. The input for sequencing was peripheral blood, taken on day 0 of AZD1222 vaccination. The receptors stem from an adult in good health.

The chain couples TRBV25-1 to TRBJ1-4; 7 nucleotides agree with TRBD1. V lost 7 bases and J lost 2; bases outside the gene matches: 16. The germline V gene encodes CDR1 MGHDK and CDR2 SYGVNS. The CDR3 has 18 residues. The CDR3 DNA follows: TGTGCCAGCACGACTTCGGGACAGTCCTTCGGGACTAATGAAAAACTGTTTTTT. Translating gives CASTTSGQSFGTNEKLFF.

This chain uses TRBV7-3 with TRBJ2-7; D not resolved. CDR3 length: 13 residues. Germline V gene lookup returns CDR1 SGHTA and CDR2 FQGTGA. The ends were cut back, 3 bases at V and 2 bases at J, with 8 bases in the middle. CDR3 region: CASSLSPTYEQYF. The CDR3 nucleotides read TGTGCCAGCAGCTTGTCCCCTACCTACGAGCAGTACTTC.

CDR3 amino acids: CASSPDSGHLNTEAFF. The DNA of the CDR3 is TGTGCCAGCTCACCTGACTCCGGACATTTGAACACTGAAGCTTTCTTT. This chain links TRBV18 with TRBJ1-1, with D possibly TRBD1 on 5 matching bases. Trimming took 3 bases from V and 0 from J, leaving 14 bases between them. CDR3 length equals 16 residues. Germline CDR1 reads KGHSH; CDR2 reads LQKENI. Full variable domain (rest looked up from reference TRBV18 and TRBJ1-1): NAGVMQNPRHLVRRRGQEARLRCSPMKGHSHVYWYRQLPEEGLKFMVYLQKENIIDESGMPKERFSAEFPKEGPSILRIQQVVRGDSAAYFCASSPDSGHLNTEAFFGQGTRLTVV.

The rearrangement uses TRBV5-6 and TRBJ1-3; D ambiguous. Trimming left V 5 bases short and J 2 bases short, with 14 bases between. The CDR3 consists of 15 residues. Germline V gene sequence: CDR1 SGHDT, CDR2 YYEEEE. The CDR3 region is CASRTRASTGNTIYF. The DNA of the CDR3 is TGTGCCAGCAGGACCCGGGCCTCGACTGGAAACACCATATATTTT. Supplemented by reference TRBV5-6 and TRBJ1-3, the full variable domain reads DAGVTQSPTHLIKTRGQQVTLRCSPKSGHDTVSWYQQALGQGPQFIFQYYEEEERQRGNFPDRFSGHQFPNYSSELNVNALLLGDSALYLCASRTRASTGNTIYFGEGSWLTVV.

In its sample, this clone was seen a few times. J is TRBJ1-1 and V is TRBV6-1; D ambiguous. Germline values: CDR1 MNHNS, CDR2 SASEGT. Trimming pared 0 bases from V and 1 base from J, leaving 3 bases between. CDR3 length equals 13 residues. CDR3 sequence reads: CASSEAENTEAFF. In DNA form, the CDR3 reads TGTGCCAGCAGTGAAGCGGAGAACACTGAAGCTTTCTTT.

This rearrangement joins TRBV9 to TRBJ1-3; no reliable D call. Germline loops: CDR1 SGDLS, CDR2 YYNGEE. This CDR3 is built from 14 residues. Trimming removed 0 bases from V and 6 bases from J, with 10 bases in between. In DNA, the CDR3 is TGTGCCAGCAGCGTAGATCCCCAGGAAAACACCATATATTTT. It codes for CASSVDPQENTIYF.

The J gene is TRBJ1-6, the V gene TRBV11-3; D uncertain. This CDR3 region has 17 residues. Per germline, CDR1 SGHNT and CDR2 YENEEA. Trimming pared 0 bases from V and 0 bases from J, leaving 9 bases between. The CDR3 loop is CASSLDRAVSYNSPLHF. The CDR3 bases are TGTGCCAGCAGCTTAGATCGGGCAGTCTCCTATAATTCACCCCTCCACTTT.

The chain has TRBV5-4 and TRBJ1-2; D unresolved. V was pared by 0 bases and J by 8 bases, with 14 bases between. The CDR3 runs 14 residues. Looked up from germline, CDR1 is SGHNT and CDR2 is YYREEE (reference sequence). The CDR3 spells CASSLAFRPGGYTF. For the CDR3, the DNA is TGTGCCAGCAGCTTGGCCTTTAGACCGGGCGGCTACACCTTC.

This clone came up once. The rearrangement uses TRBV19 and TRBJ1-4; 7 positions agree with TRBD1. This CDR3 is built from 15 residues. Germline assignment: CDR1 LNHDA and CDR2 SQIVND (reference sequence). The junction had 6 bases not matched to a gene; V was cut back by 5 bases and J by 3 bases. CDR3 region: CASSRDRAANEKLFF. The CDR3 DNA sequence: TGTGCCAGTAGTCGTGACAGGGCGGCTAATGAAAAACTGTTTTTT.

In this sample, this clone turned up a few times. V usage is TRBV5-4 and J usage is TRBJ1-1, with 7 bases lining up with TRBD1. With 7 bases clipped from V and 1 base from J, the junction kept 19 bases outside the gene matches. Germline CDR1 is SGHNT and CDR2 is YYREEE (reference sequence). CDR3 length: 18 amino acids. DNA for the CDR3: TGTGCCAGCGGTGGGCCCGGGACAGCCCCGGGGGCGAACACTGAAGCTTTCTTT. Residues: CASGGPGTAPGANTEAFF.

The genes are TRBV5-4 and TRBJ1-6; D is uncertain. The CDR3 runs 15 residues. Looked up from germline, CDR1 is SGHNT and CDR2 is YYREEE (reference sequence). The V and J ends lost 0 bases and 7 bases respectively, with 11 bases between them. For the CDR3, the DNA is TGTGCCAGCAGCTTGGGCAGGACTGAGAATTCACCCCTCCACTTT. Its protein product is CASSLGRTENSPLHF. Full variable domain (rest looked up from reference TRBV5-4 and TRBJ1-6): ETGVTQSPTHLIKTRGQQVTLRCSSQSGHNTVSWYQQALGQGPQFIFQYYREEENGRGNFPPRFSGLQFPNYSSELNVNALELDDSALYLCASSLGRTENSPLHFGNGTRLTVT.

This chain uses TRBV1 with TRBJ2-3; no DNA check was done on the table's D call, TRBD2. TRBV1 counts as a pseudogene. The CDR3 is made up of 17 amino acids. CDR3 sequence reads: CTSSQRTPHPPPDTQYF. The CDR3 DNA reads TGCACCAGCAGCCAAAGGACTCCTCACCCCCCCCCAGATACGCAGTATTTT.

This chain uses TRBV7-8 with TRBJ2-3, with a tentative D call TRBD2 (5 bases). The germline CDR1 and CDR2 sequences are SGHVS and FQNEAQ. V lost 5 bases to trimming and J lost 10 bases, with 19 bases between them. The CDR3 consists of 14 residues. The CDR3 region has the DNA TGTGCCAGCAGCCTGAGTCGGCAAGCGGCTGCGCAGTATTTT. The encoded protein is CASSLSRQAAAQYF.

The chain carries TRBV5-6 and TRBJ1-5; a possible D gene is TRBD1 (6 bases). With 3 bases removed from V and 7 bases from J, the gap between germline ends came to 17 bases. From germline, CDR1 is SGHDT and CDR2 YYEEEE. The CDR3 covers 15 residues. The CDR3 reads CASSSTLEGEQPQHF. CDR3 DNA: TGTGCCAGCAGCTCAACACTCGAGGGGGAACAGCCCCAGCATTTT.

The chain employs TRBV3-1 (or the pseudogene TRBV3-2) and TRBJ1-4; D is perhaps TRBD1 (5 bases). V lost 0 bases, J lost 8 bases, and 10 bases lay in between. The CDR3 has 14 amino acids. Germline assignment: CDR1 LGHDT and CDR2 YNNKEL (reference sequence). CDR3 DNA: TGTGCCAGCAGCCAAGATGGGGGTCAAGAAAAACTGTTTTTT. Its translation is CASSQDGGQEKLFF.

This clone has only one observation. The genes are TRBV5-1 and TRBJ1-2; 9 bases map to TRBD1. CDR1 and CDR2 from the germline V gene are SGHRS and YFSETQ. The length of the CDR3 is 14 residues. V lost 1 base, J lost 6 bases, and 4 bases stayed unmatched. CDR3 sequence (DNA): TGCGCCAGCAGCTTGTACGACAGGGGGGATGGCTACACCTTC. Protein sequence: CASSLYDRGDGYTF.

The rearrangement joins TRBV18 to TRBJ1-1; D gene unclear. CDR1 and CDR2 (germline): KGHSH, LQKENI. The V and J ends lost 2 bases and 3 bases respectively, with 7 bases between them. This CDR3 contains 13 residues. The CDR3: CASSPIKDTEAFF. In nucleotides, the CDR3 is TGTGCCAGCTCACCAATAAAGGACACTGAAGCTTTCTTT.

The chain employs TRBV19 and TRBJ2-7; 9 bases agree with TRBD1. Germline assignment: CDR1 LNHDA and CDR2 SQIVND (reference sequence). The CDR3 consists of 15 residues. The V segment lost 3 bases and the J segment 1 base; nucleotides outside the gene matches: 4. The CDR3 DNA sequence: TGTGCCAGTAGTATCGGGACAGGGAGATCCTACGAGCAGTACTTC. It codes for CASSIGTGRSYEQYF. The full variable domain, completed using reference TRBV19 and TRBJ2-7, is DGGITQSPKYLFRKEGQNVTLSCEQNLNHDAMYWYRQDPGQGLRLIYYSQIVNDFQKGDIAEGYSVSREKKESFPLTVTSAQKNPTAFYLCASSIGTGRSYEQYFGPGTRLTVT.

The rearrangement joins TRBV20-1 to TRBJ2-1; 14 bases fit TRBD2. This CDR3 has 17 amino acids. In germline, CDR1 is DFQATT, CDR2 SNEGSKA (reference sequence). The J segment lost 0 bases and the V segment lost 3 bases, leaving 4 bases of the junction unmatched. The CDR3 nucleotides are TGCAGTGCTAGTGGGGGGACTAGCGGGAGCTCCTACAATGAGCAGTTCTTC. Its translation is CSASGGTSGSSYNEQFF.

The chain has TRBV12-3 or TRBV12-4 and TRBJ1-2; TRBD1 matches at 8 bases. This CDR3 is built from 13 residues. The J segment lost 4 bases and the V segment lost 5 bases, leaving 3 bases of the junction unmatched. Written as DNA, the CDR3 is TGTGCCAGCAGTACCGGACAGGGCTATGGCTACACCTTC. Translation: CASSTGQGYGYTF.

This chain links TRBV30 with TRBJ2-7; TRBD1 might be the D (6 bases). Trimming left V 2 bases short and J 12 bases short, with 14 bases between. The CDR3 spans 11 residues. Germline CDR1 is GTSNPN and CDR2 is SVGIG (reference sequence). In DNA form, the CDR3 reads TGTGCCTGGAGTCGAAAGGGACAACCGTACTTC. This gives the protein CAWSRKGQPYF.

The chain links TRBV2 to TRBJ2-7; D unresolved. Germline-derived CDR1 and CDR2 are SNHLY and FYNNEI. Between the trimmed V and J ends, which lost 6 bases and 3 bases, there was a span of 15 bases. This CDR3 contains 14 residues. The CDR3 nucleotides are TGTGCCAGCAGGAAGGACGGAGAAAACTACGAGCAGTACTTC. Its translation is CASRKDGENYEQYF.

The CDR3 reads CASSIARARLDQPQHF. The CDR3 coding sequence is TGTGCCAGTAGTATAGCTAGGGCGCGGCTGGACCAGCCCCAGCATTTT. The rearrangement links TRBV19 to TRBJ1-5; D unclear. V shed 1 base and J shed 7 bases, with 17 bases lying between them. Germline V gene lookup returns CDR1 LNHDA and CDR2 SQIVND (reference sequence). The length of the CDR3 is 16 residues.

This chain connects TRBV12-3 or TRBV12-4 to TRBJ2-7, with no clear D. The ends were cut back, 3 bases at V and 6 bases at J, with 12 bases in the middle. The CDR3 has 13 amino acids. The CDR3, as DNA: TGTGCCAGCAGTTTCAGCCCACTGAGCGAGCAGTACTTC. It is translated as CASSFSPLSEQYF.

Concerning this clone: One end of the junction varies from germline; a read error may be responsible. The V call is TRBV24-1, the J call TRBJ1-2; D might be TRBD1 (5 bases). Germline loops: CDR1 KGHDR, CDR2 SFDVKD. This CDR3 spans 12 amino acids. CDR3: CATGEGNYGYTF. The CDR3 bases are TGTGCCACCGGTGAGGGGAACTATGGCTACACCTTC.

This chain joins TRBV5-1 and TRBJ2-6; weak D call: TRBD2 (6 bases). This CDR3 is built from 15 residues. V lost 4 bases and J 1 base, leaving 9 bases between the germline ends. Germline assignment: CDR1 SGHRS and CDR2 YFSETQ. The CDR3, as DNA: TGCGCCAGCAGCCCCGGGGGATCTGGGGCCAACGTCCTGACTTTC. Translated, it gives CASSPGGSGANVLTF.

This chain joins TRBV5-1 and TRBJ2-5, with D uncertain. This CDR3 is 13 amino acids long. Trimming pared 4 bases from V and 5 bases from J, leaving 12 bases between. The V gene's germline CDR1 is SGHRS and CDR2 YFSETQ. For the CDR3, the DNA is TGCGCCAGCAGCAACTGGGTCGGGGAGACCCAGTACTTC. Translated, it gives CASSNWVGETQYF.

The table lists this clone with a count of one. The V gene is TRBV28, the J gene TRBJ2-7, with 12 bases aligning to TRBD1. Germline CDR1 MDHEN, CDR2 SYDVKM. The CDR3 is 16 amino acids. The ends lost 6 bases at V and 6 bases at J; junction bases unmatched: 12. CDR3 DNA: TGTGCCAGCAGCTCCATCTCGGGACAGGGGGCGGGCGAGCAGTACTTC. Translating gives CASSSISGQGAGEQYF. The whole variable domain, remainder taken from reference TRBV28 and TRBJ2-7, is DVKVTQSSRYLVKRTGEKVFLECVQDMDHENMFWYRQDPGLGLRLIYFSYDVKMKEKGDIPEGYSVSREKKERFSLILESASTNQTSMYLCASSSISGQGAGEQYFGPGTRLTVT.